Included here is one T cell receptor beta chain sequence, with context. Its antigen remains unidentified. Produced via immunoSEQ multiplex PCR; TCRdb's table is partial and in-frame only. The table shows around 600,000 clones, with 95% to 98% occurring only once. The data originate from a study of shared clonotypes between healthy human individuals. General study findings and limits: Relative to memory subsets, naive subsets generally showed larger estimated richness.

This CDR3 is 14 amino acids long. Germline assignment: CDR1 SGHNT and CDR2 YYREEE (reference sequence). With V trimmed by 2 bases and J by 6 bases, 5 bases remained unmatched. The naive CD8 fraction comprised CD45RO-negative cells positively selected for CCR7 and excluded terminally differentiated effector memory CD45RA+ cells. The clonotype originates from a man between 25 and 39 years old in good health. The sample taken for sequencing was naive CD8+ T cells sorted from blood. V and J are TRBV5-4 and TRBJ2-1; 7 nucleotides align to TRBD2. The DNA of the CDR3 is TGTGCCAGCAGCTTTCTAGCGGAGCTCAATGAGCAGTTCTTC. It translates to CASSFLAELNEQFF.